A single sample gave rise to the 27 T cell receptor beta chains below, sequenced in a study of shared clonotypes between healthy human individuals. Libraries were prepared by immunoSEQ multiplex PCR; TCRdb keeps only in-frame clonotypes and omits some of them. The table includes about 380,000 clones, about 96% detected once. The source material was memory CD8+ T cells sorted from blood. Subset indicated: CD45RO+ cells pooled with CCR7-negative TemRA cells. These receptor sequences come from a man aged 25 to 40 in good health.

The V gene is TRBV11-1, the J gene TRBJ2-3, with a tentative D call TRBD2 (5 bases). This CDR3 is 13 amino acids long. Germline V CDR1 and CDR2: SGHAT, FQDESV (reference sequence). The germline V and J ends were trimmed by 6 bases and 2 bases, with 9 bases remaining between them. CDR3 amino acids: CASRTTSTDTQYF. The CDR3 coding sequence is TGTGCCAGCAGGACTACTTCCACAGATACGCAGTATTTT.

The chain is built from TRBV7-9 and TRBJ2-7; the D gene is possibly TRBD1 (6 bases). CDR1 and CDR2 (germline): SEHNR, FQNEAQ (reference sequence). Trimming took off 5 bases at V and 3 bases at J, with 8 bases between the two ends. This CDR3 is 12 amino acids long. The chain's CDR3 is CASSRQVYEQYF. Here the CDR3 DNA reads TGTGCCAGCAGCAGACAGGTCTACGAGCAGTACTTC. Full variable domain (missing parts from reference TRBV7-9 and TRBJ2-7): DTGVSQNPRHKITKRGQNVTFRCDPISEHNRLYWYRQTLGQGPEFLTYFQNEAQLEKSRLLSDRFSAERPKGSFSTLEIQRTEQGDSAMYLCASSRQVYEQYFGPGTRLTVT.

The chain uses TRBV27 and TRBJ2-1; perhaps D is TRBD1 or TRBD2 (6 bases each). Germline lookup yields CDR1 MNHEY and CDR2 SMNVEV (reference sequence). The CDR3 has 16 residues. Trimming stripped 5 bases from V and 6 bases from J, with 20 bases between. The DNA for the CDR3 is TGTGCCAGCAGTCCCTCCGGGTGGGGGGCGACCAATGAGCAGTTCTTC. This translates into CASSPSGWGATNEQFF.

This clone came up once. The chain has TRBV13 and TRBJ1-4; 9 bases align to TRBD1. The V segment lost 5 bases and the J segment 5 bases; nucleotides outside the gene matches: 3. CDR3 length equals 14 residues. Germline V CDR1 and CDR2: PRHDT, FYEKMQ (reference sequence). The CDR3 sequence is CASSRDRGNEKLFF. Here the CDR3 DNA reads TGTGCCAGCAGCCGCGACAGGGGGAATGAAAAACTGTTTTTT.

The rearrangement links TRBV7-9 to TRBJ1-3; D unresolved. Looked up from germline, CDR1 is SEHNR and CDR2 is FQNEAQ (reference sequence). V was cut by 7 bases and J by 6 bases, with 16 bases left in between. This CDR3 has 14 amino acids. In DNA form, the CDR3 reads TGTGCCAGCACCAGACGACGGGAAACAAACACCATATATTTT. Its protein is CASTRRRETNTIYF.

The V call is TRBV2, the J call TRBJ2-3; D perhaps matches TRBD2 (6 bases). The CDR3 is made up of 14 amino acids. The V end was cut by 2 bases, the J end by 3 bases, with 9 bases between. From germline, CDR1 is SNHLY and CDR2 FYNNEI. The CDR3 DNA reads as TGTGCCAGCAGTGAACGGGGGAGGACAGATACGCAGTATTTT. Its protein is CASSERGRTDTQYF.

The chain is built from TRBV20-1 and TRBJ2-7; D gene uncertain. The CDR3 extends over 10 amino acids. Germline values: CDR1 DFQATT, CDR2 SNEGSKA (reference sequence). Trimming took 4 bases from V and 4 from J, leaving 5 bases between them. The CDR3: CSATLYEQYF. As DNA, the CDR3 is TGCAGTGCTACGCTATACGAGCAGTACTTC.

The chain has TRBV19 and TRBJ2-1, with D perhaps TRBD1 (6 bases). V gave up 4 bases and J gave up 4 bases, with 14 bases separating them. Looked up from germline, CDR1 is LNHDA and CDR2 is SQIVND (reference sequence). The CDR3 has 15 amino acids. The CDR3 DNA sequence: TGTGCCAGTAGTACAAGACAGGCTTTATACAATGAGCAGTTCTTC. This gives the protein CASSTRQALYNEQFF.

The chain uses TRBV10-3 and TRBJ2-7; D is possibly TRBD1 or TRBD2 (5 bases each). Trimming removed 6 bases from V and 6 bases from J, with 9 bases in between. The CDR3 is made up of 11 amino acids. CDR1 and CDR2 (germline): ENHRY, SYGVKD. The CDR3 nucleotides read TGTGCCATCAGACTAGGGACCGAGCAGTACTTC. This codes for CAIRLGTEQYF.

This clone has a single count. The chain has TRBV10-3 and TRBJ2-3; D tentatively reads TRBD1 or TRBD2 (6 bases each). CDR3 length: 16 residues. CDR1 is ENHRY, CDR2 SYGVKD, per germline. Deletions cut 3 bases from V and 3 bases from J, with 16 bases between. CDR3 residues: CAISEGGRGRTDTQYF. The CDR3, as DNA: TGTGCCATCAGTGAAGGGGGGCGGGGACGGACAGATACGCAGTATTTT.

This chain connects TRBV4-2 to TRBJ2-3, with TRBD1 matching over 9 bases. Germline CDR1 is LGHNA and CDR2 is YNFKEQ. The CDR3 has 16 amino acids. V lost 5 bases, J lost 2 bases, and 8 bases stayed unmatched. The CDR3 DNA reads as TGTGCCAGCAGCTTACAGGGGGCGGACGTCACAGATACGCAGTATTTT. Its protein is CASSLQGADVTDTQYF.

The chain is built from TRBV7-8 and TRBJ2-5; 12 nucleotides agree with TRBD2. The CDR3 has 16 residues. V was pared by 6 bases and J by 5 bases, with 10 bases of the junction left unmatched. Germline assignment: CDR1 SGHVS and CDR2 FQNEAQ. DNA of the CDR3: TGTGCCAGCAGTCCTTGGACTAGCGGGATCGACGAGACCCAGTACTTC. Amino acids: CASSPWTSGIDETQYF.

The rearrangement links TRBV9 to TRBJ2-1, with D hard to call. Trimming left V 3 bases short and J 7 bases short, with 5 bases between. Germline V gene data show CDR1 as SGDLS and CDR2 as YYNGEE. The CDR3 spans 11 residues. The CDR3 region is CASSGINEQFF. The CDR3 nucleotides are TGTGCCAGCAGCGGAATAAATGAGCAGTTCTTC. The complete variable domain, with remaining parts taken from reference TRBV9 and TRBJ2-1, reads DSGVTQTPKHLITATGQRVTLRCSPRSGDLSVYWYQQSLDQGLQFLIQYYNGEERAKGNILERFSAQQFPDLHSELNLSSLELGDSALYFCASSGINEQFFGPGTRLTVL.

V gene TRBV27 combines with J gene TRBJ1-5; D is unclear. Looked up from germline, CDR1 is MNHEY and CDR2 is SMNVEV (reference sequence). Trimming shortened V by 6 bases and J by 4 bases, and 13 bases separated the two germline ends. The CDR3 has 14 residues. The CDR3 region has the DNA TGTGCCAGCAGCACCCCGGACGGGAATCAGCCCCAGCATTTT. This sequence encodes CASSTPDGNQPQHF.

The CDR3 DNA sequence: TGTGCCTGGAGTGGCCGACGGGGGGGAGTTGGCTATGGCTACACCTTC. This codes for CAWSGRRGGVGYGYTF. The genes are TRBV30 and TRBJ1-2; D may be TRBD1 (5 bases). The CDR3 extends over 16 amino acids. From germline, CDR1 is GTSNPN and CDR2 SVGIG (reference sequence). The V gene lost 1 base and the J gene lost 4 bases, with 19 bases spanning the gap.

As to this clone: The same CDR3 can be traced to other DNA sequences in this sample. The V and J genes are TRBV25-1 and TRBJ2-7; D unclear. Trimming stripped 4 bases from V and 1 base from J, with 2 bases between. The CDR3 has 11 amino acids. Germline V gene lookup returns CDR1 MGHDK and CDR2 SYGVNS. The CDR3 region is CASSGSYEQYF. As DNA, the CDR3 is TGTGCCAGCAGTGGATCCTACGAGCAGTACTTC.

The J gene is TRBJ2-7, the V gene TRBV30; 8 positions agree with TRBD2. Looked up from germline, CDR1 is GTSNPN and CDR2 is SVGIG (reference sequence). The CDR3 runs 13 residues. The V and J ends lost 0 bases and 4 bases, in that order; junction bases with no gene match: 2. The CDR3 nucleotides are TGTGCCTGGAGTGTGCCTAGCGGGTACGAGCAGTACTTC. It is translated as CAWSVPSGYEQYF.

The V gene is TRBV6-5, the J gene TRBJ2-7; TRBD2 is a possible D gene (5 bases). V was shortened by 11 bases and J by 6 bases, with 11 bases between the two germline ends. Germline V gene sequence: CDR1 MNHEY, CDR2 SVGAGI. The CDR3 covers 10 residues. This CDR3 is CAAGESEQYF. In DNA, the CDR3 is TGTGCCGCCGGGGAATCCGAGCAGTACTTC.

The chain links TRBV5-1 to TRBJ2-7; TRBD2 matches 7 bases. J lost 1 base, V lost 1 base, and 8 bases had no gene match. Germline loops: CDR1 SGHRS, CDR2 YFSETQ. This CDR3 is 16 amino acids long. CDR3 sequence (DNA): TGCGCCAGCAGCTTGTCGTCACCTAGCGGTTCCTACGAGCAGTACTTC. It yields the protein CASSLSSPSGSYEQYF.

This chain joins TRBV5-1 and TRBJ2-7; no clear D gene. V was cut by 4 bases and J by 5 bases, with 13 bases left in between. Germline V gene lookup returns CDR1 SGHRS and CDR2 YFSETQ. The CDR3 runs 13 residues. The CDR3 bases are TGCGCCAGCAGCCAAGGTGGTTACCACGAGCAGTACTTC. This encodes CASSQGGYHEQYF.

The chain couples TRBV11-3 to TRBJ2-1; 7 nucleotides match TRBD1. The germline CDR1 and CDR2 sequences are SGHNT and YENEEA. V was pared by 5 bases and J by 6 bases, with 4 bases of the junction left unmatched. This CDR3 region has 13 residues. The DNA for the CDR3 is TGTGCCAGCAGCCCCCGGGACAGCAATGAGCAGTTCTTC. Translated, it gives CASSPRDSNEQFF.

This chain uses TRBV28 with TRBJ1-1; D gene ambiguous. This CDR3 is 11 amino acids long. V was trimmed by 5 bases and J by 5 bases, leaving 6 bases between them. The V gene's germline CDR1 is MDHEN and CDR2 SYDVKM. CDR3 DNA: TGTGCCAGCAGTCGGATGACTGAAGCTTTCTTT. This sequence encodes CASSRMTEAFF. Combining the CDR3 with reference TRBV28 and TRBJ1-1 gives the whole variable domain DVKVTQSSRYLVKRTGEKVFLECVQDMDHENMFWYRQDPGLGLRLIYFSYDVKMKEKGDIPEGYSVSREKKERFSLILESASTNQTSMYLCASSRMTEAFFGQGTRLTVV.

The chain is built from TRBV7-2 and TRBJ2-2; no definite D call. CDR3 length: 15 residues. V was cut by 1 base and J by 1 base, with 7 bases left in between. The germline CDR1 and CDR2 sequences are SGHTA and FQGNSA. CDR3 region: CASSLVGRNTGELFF. Written as DNA, the CDR3 is TGTGCCAGCAGCTTAGTGGGCAGGAACACCGGGGAGCTGTTTTTT.

CDR3 sequence reads: CASSLGGRGYEQYF. CDR3 bases: TGTGCCAGCAGTTTAGGAGGGAGGGGCTACGAGCAGTACTTC. This chain connects TRBV27 to TRBJ2-7; 7 bases line up with TRBD2. The CDR3 covers 14 residues. Germline V gene sequence: CDR1 MNHEY, CDR2 SMNVEV (reference sequence). J was trimmed by 3 bases and V by 2 bases; bases with no gene match: 4.

This chain links TRBV6-5 with TRBJ2-3; 7 nucleotides match TRBD2. The CDR3 has 15 residues. With 2 bases clipped from V and 1 base from J, the junction kept 3 bases outside the gene matches. Germline V gives CDR1 MNHEY, CDR2 SVGAGI. As DNA, the CDR3 is TGTGCCAGCAGTTACACGGGAGGTGGCACAGATACGCAGTATTTT. Translating it yields CASSYTGGGTDTQYF.

The J gene is TRBJ2-3, the V gene TRBV5-6; weak D call: TRBD2 (7 bases). The CDR3 is 18 amino acids. The germline CDR1 and CDR2 sequences are SGHDT and YYEEEE. Trimming removed 3 bases at V and 3 bases at J, with 23 bases between. The CDR3 region is CASSSGAVGEGQTDTQYF. In nucleotides, the CDR3 is TGTGCCAGCAGCTCCGGGGCAGTCGGGGAGGGACAAACAGATACGCAGTATTTT.

A word on this clone: At one end, the junction sequence differs from germline, possibly due to a read error. The chain is built from TRBV25-1 and TRBJ2-7; a possible D gene is TRBD1 (6 bases). Germline lookup yields CDR1 MGHDK and CDR2 SYGVNS. There are 16 residues in the CDR3. The CDR3 DNA reads as TGTGCCGGCAGTGAACATAGGGGGACCCTCCGATACGAGCAGTACTTC. Protein product: CAGSEHRGTLRYEQYF.